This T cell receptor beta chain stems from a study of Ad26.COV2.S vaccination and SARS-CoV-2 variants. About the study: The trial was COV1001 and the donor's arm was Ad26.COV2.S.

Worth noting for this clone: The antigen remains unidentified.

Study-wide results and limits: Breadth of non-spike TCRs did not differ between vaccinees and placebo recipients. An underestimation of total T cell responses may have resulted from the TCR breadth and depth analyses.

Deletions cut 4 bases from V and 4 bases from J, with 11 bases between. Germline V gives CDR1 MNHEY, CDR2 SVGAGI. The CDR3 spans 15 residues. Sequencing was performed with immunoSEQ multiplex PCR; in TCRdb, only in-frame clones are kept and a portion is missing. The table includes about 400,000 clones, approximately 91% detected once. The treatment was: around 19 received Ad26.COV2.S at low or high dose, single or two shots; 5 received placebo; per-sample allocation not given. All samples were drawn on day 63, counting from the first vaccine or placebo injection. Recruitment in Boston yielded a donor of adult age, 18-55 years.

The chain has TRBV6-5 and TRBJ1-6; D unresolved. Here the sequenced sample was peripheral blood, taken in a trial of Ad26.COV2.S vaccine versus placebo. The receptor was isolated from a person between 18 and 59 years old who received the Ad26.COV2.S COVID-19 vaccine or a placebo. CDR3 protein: CASSLAVGYNSPLHF. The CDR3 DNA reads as TGTGCCAGCAGTTTGGCGGTGGGGTATAATTCACCCCTCCACTTT.